Listed here is a single T cell receptor (beta chain). Its antigen is unidentified. The record originates from a study of OX40 agonist ivuxolimab in advanced cancers. Across the study: Allowance was made for prior anti-PD-1, anti-PD-L1 or anti-CTLA-4 therapy, and about 40% had some.

The J segment lost 5 bases and the V segment lost 2 bases, leaving 10 bases of the junction unmatched. CDR1 and CDR2 from the germline V gene are SGHVS and FNYEAQ. The CDR3 runs 16 residues. Assay: immunoSEQ multiplex PCR; the TCRdb copy retains only in-frame clones and omits some. The sample lists about 55,000 clones, more than 70% seen once, with roughly 1.5% in the top ten. Overall study results and limits: Circulating CD4+ and CD8+ T cells showed clonal expansion by week 6 at 0.1 to 3.0 mg/kg. Several nonresponders also turned out to have low normalized T-cell clonal expansion.

Blood samples were obtained at baseline, cycle 4 day 1, and cycle 7 day 1. Sequencing was performed on CD4+ or CD8+ T cells sorted from blood, taken in a trial of the OX40 agonist ivuxolimab. The chain couples TRBV7-6 to TRBJ2-3; 7 bases match TRBD1. The sequence was collected from an adult with an advanced solid tumor such as melanoma, head and neck, liver or kidney cancer. The CDR3 region is CASSLRQQGFGDTQYF. CDR3 in DNA: TGTGCCAGCAGCTTACGTCAACAGGGGTTTGGAGATACGCAGTATTTT.